This T cell receptor (beta chain) was observed in a study of shared clonotypes between healthy human individuals. This CDR3 comprises 14 residues. CDR1 is SQVTM, CDR2 ANQGSEA, per germline. V lost 6 bases and J lost 0; bases outside the gene matches: 3. Sequencing was performed with immunoSEQ multiplex PCR; in TCRdb, only in-frame clones are kept and a portion is missing. Of around 1.6 million clones in the sample, approximately 98% were seen once. The sequencing sample was made of naive CD4+ T cells sorted from blood. The subset denotes: CD45RA+ positively selected. The rearrangement joins TRBV29-1 to TRBJ2-1, with 9 positions matching TRBD2. The receptor comes from a man aged 25-45 years in good health. The CDR3 region is CSVKLAGSYNEQFF. In DNA form, the CDR3 reads TGCAGCGTCAAACTAGCGGGCTCCTACAATGAGCAGTTCTTC.